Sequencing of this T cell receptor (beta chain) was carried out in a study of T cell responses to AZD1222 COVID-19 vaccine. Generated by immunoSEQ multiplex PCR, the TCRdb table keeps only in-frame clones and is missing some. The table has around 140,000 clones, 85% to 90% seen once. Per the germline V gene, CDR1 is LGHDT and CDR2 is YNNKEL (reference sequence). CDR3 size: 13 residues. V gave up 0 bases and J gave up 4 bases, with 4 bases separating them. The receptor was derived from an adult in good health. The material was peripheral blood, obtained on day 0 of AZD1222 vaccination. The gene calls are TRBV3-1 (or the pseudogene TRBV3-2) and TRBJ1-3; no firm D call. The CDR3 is CASSQEPGNTIYF. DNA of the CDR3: TGTGCCAGCAGCCAAGAACCCGGAAACACCATATATTTT.